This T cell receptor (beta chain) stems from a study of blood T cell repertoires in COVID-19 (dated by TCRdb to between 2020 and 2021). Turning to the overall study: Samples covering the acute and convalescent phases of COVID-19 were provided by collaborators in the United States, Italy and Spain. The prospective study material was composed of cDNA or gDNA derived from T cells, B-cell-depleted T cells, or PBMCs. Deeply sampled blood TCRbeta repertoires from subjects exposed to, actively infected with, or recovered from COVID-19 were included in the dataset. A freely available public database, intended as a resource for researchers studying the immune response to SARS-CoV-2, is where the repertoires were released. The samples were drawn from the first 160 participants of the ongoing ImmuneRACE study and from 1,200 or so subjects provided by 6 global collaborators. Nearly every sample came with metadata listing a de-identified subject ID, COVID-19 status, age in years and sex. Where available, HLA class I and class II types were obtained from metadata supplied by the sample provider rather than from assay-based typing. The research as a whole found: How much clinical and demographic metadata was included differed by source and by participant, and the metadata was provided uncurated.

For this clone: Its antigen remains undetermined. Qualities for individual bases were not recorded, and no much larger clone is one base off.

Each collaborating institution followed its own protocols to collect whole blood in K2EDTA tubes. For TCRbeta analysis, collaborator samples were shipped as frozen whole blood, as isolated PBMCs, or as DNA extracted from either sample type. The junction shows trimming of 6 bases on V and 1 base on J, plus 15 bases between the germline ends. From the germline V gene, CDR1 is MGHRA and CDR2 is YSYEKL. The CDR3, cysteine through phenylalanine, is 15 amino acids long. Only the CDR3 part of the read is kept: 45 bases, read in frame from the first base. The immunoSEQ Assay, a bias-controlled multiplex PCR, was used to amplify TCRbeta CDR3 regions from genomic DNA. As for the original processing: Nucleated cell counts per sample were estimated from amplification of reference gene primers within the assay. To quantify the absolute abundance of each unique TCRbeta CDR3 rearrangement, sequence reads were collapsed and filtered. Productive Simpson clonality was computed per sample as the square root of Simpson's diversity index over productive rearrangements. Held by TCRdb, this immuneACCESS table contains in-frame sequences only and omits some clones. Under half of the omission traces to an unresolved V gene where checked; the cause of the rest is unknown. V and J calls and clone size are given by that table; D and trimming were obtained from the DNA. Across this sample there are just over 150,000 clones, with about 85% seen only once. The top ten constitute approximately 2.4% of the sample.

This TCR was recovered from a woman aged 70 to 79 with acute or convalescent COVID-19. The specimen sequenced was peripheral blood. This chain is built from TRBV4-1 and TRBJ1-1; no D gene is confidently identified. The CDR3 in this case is CASRLWRVSNTEAFF. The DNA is TGCGCCAGCAGGCTTTGGAGGGTCTCGAACACTGAAGCTTTCTTT.